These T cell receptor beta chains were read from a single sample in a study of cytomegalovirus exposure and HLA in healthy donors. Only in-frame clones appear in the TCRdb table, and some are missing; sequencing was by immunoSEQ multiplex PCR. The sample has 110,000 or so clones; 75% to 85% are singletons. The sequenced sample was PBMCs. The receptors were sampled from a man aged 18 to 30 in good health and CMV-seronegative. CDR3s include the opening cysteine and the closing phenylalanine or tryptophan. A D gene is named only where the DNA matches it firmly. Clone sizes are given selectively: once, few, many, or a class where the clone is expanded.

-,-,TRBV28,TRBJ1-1,CASSLLGVQGRTEAFF,TGTGCCAGCAGTTTATTAGGGGTGCAGGGCCGCACTGAAGCTTTCTTT
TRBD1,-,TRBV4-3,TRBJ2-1,CASSQDGTGFYNEQFF,TGCGCCAGCAGCCAAGACGGGACAGGGTTCTACAATGAGCAGTTCTTC
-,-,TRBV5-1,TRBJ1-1,CASNSRAGGTEAFF,TGCGCCAGCAATAGCCGGGCGGGGGGCACTGAAGCTTTCTTT
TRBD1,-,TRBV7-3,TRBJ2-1,CASSLTATPRQGYEQFF,TGTGCCAGCAGCTTAACCGCCACCCCCCGACAGGGCTATGAGCAGTTCTTC
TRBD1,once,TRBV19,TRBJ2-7,CASSIAGTGGTYEQYF,TGTGCCAGTAGTATAGCCGGGACAGGGGGCACCTACGAGCAGTACTTC
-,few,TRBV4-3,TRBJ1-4,CASSQDPSDEKLFF,TGCGCCAGCAGCCAAGATCCCAGCGATGAAAAACTGTTTTTT
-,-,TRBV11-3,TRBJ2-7,CASSLGLVDYEQYF,TGTGCCAGCAGCTTAGGACTAGTCGACTACGAGCAGTACTTC
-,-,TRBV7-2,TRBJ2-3,CASSLVVGGMGNTQYF,TGTGCCAGCAGCTTAGTAGTGGGCGGGATGGGAAATACGCAGTATTTT
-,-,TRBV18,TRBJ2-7,CASSPSEGGQYF,TGTGCCAGCTCACCAAGCGAGGGTGGGCAGTACTTC
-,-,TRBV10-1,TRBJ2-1,CASSPGLPYNEQFF,TGCGCCAGCAGTCCGGGACTTCCATACAATGAGCAGTTCTTC
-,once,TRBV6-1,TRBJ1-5,CASRHGSSNQPQHF,TGTGCCAGCAGACACGGGAGTAGCAATCAGCCCCAGCATTTT
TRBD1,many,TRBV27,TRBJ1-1,CASNTRTGVTEAFF,TGTGCCAGCAATACTAGGACAGGGGTAACTGAAGCTTTCTTT
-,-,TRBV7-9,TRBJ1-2,CASSSTLPRVADYGYTF,TGTGCCAGCAGCTCGACCCTCCCACGGGTTGCAGACTATGGCTACACCTTC
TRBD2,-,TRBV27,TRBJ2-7,CASSRWGGSYEQYF,TGTGCCAGCAGCCGTTGGGGGGGCTCCTACGAGCAGTACTTC
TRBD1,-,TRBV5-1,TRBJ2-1,CASSLETGRNEQFF,TGCGCCAGCAGCCTCGAGACAGGGCGGAATGAGCAGTTCTTC
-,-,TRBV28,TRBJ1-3,CASSLSGRPLSGNTIYF,TGTGCCAGCAGTTTATCGGGAAGGCCCCTCTCTGGAAACACCATATATTTT
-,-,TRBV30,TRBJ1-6,CAWSQQNNSPLHF,TGTGCCTGGAGTCAACAGAATAATTCACCCCTCCACTTT
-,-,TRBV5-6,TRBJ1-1,CASSRRPGTEAFF,TGTGCCAGCAGCCGCCGTCCGGGCACTGAAGCTTTCTTT
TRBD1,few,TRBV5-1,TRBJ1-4,CASSDGQGPHEKLFF,TGCGCCAGCAGCGACGGACAGGGCCCACATGAAAAACTGTTTTTT
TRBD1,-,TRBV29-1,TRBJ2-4,CSVGFTGQGSKNIQYF,TGCAGCGTTGGGTTCACGGGACAGGGATCCAAAAACATTCAGTACTTC
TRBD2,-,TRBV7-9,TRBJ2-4,CASSPPGGAGIQYF,TGTGCCAGCAGCCCCCCGGGGGGAGCGGGCATTCAGTACTTC
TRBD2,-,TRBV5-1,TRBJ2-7,CASSLRLAGAGEQYF,TGCGCCAGCAGCTTGAGGCTAGCGGGAGCGGGTGAGCAGTACTTC
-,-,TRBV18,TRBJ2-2,CASSPPLPRETHAGELFF,TGTGCCAGCTCACCACCTCTTCCCCGGGAAACCCATGCCGGGGAGCTGTTTTTT
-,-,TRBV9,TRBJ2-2,CASTVGPPNTGELFF,TGTGCCAGCACCGTAGGGCCCCCGAACACCGGGGAGCTGTTTTTT
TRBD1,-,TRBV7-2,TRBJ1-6,CASSLGSGTGGSPLHF,TGTGCCAGCAGCCTGGGTTCGGGGACAGGTGGCTCACCCCTCCACTTT
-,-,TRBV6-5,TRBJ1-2,CASSPRLGQSYGYTF,TGTGCCAGCAGTCCGCGCCTAGGACAGAGCTATGGCTACACCTTC
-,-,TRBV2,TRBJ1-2,CASSVVGADYGYTF,TGTGCCAGCAGTGTGGTGGGGGCAGACTATGGCTACACCTTC
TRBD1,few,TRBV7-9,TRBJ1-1,CASSPTGMRTEAFF,TGTGCCAGCAGCCCGACAGGGATGAGGACTGAAGCTTTCTTT
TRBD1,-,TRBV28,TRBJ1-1,CASSLTGIIAEAFF,TGTGCCAGCAGTTTGACAGGGATAATCGCTGAAGCTTTCTTT
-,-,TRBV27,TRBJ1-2,CASSPRGGYGYTF,TGTGCCAGCAGCCCCAGGGGTGGTTATGGCTACACCTTC
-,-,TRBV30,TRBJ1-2,CAWTWGDGYTF,TGTGCCTGGACTTGGGGGGATGGCTACACCTTC
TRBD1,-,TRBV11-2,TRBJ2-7,CASSLPGQKAYEQYF,TGTGCCAGCAGCCTACCGGGACAGAAGGCGTACGAGCAGTACTTC
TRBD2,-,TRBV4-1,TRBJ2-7,CASSQVGAGADEQYF,TGCGCCAGCAGCCAAGTAGGAGCGGGAGCTGACGAGCAGTACTTC
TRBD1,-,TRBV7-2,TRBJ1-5,CASSPDSRGPQPQHF,TGTGCCAGCAGCCCCGACTCCAGGGGGCCTCAGCCCCAGCATTTT
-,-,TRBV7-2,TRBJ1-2,CASSLARQDGYTF,TGTGCCAGCAGCTTAGCGAGACAGGACGGCTACACCTTC
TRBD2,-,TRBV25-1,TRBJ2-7,CASTVGGSHSYEQYF,TGTGCCAGCACTGTCGGCGGGAGCCATTCCTACGAGCAGTACTTC
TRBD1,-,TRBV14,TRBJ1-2,CASSQDILTGNYGYTF,TGTGCCAGCAGCCAAGACATCCTGACAGGGAACTATGGCTACACCTTC
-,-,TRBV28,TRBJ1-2,CASSLKWGGSSSNYGYTF,TGTGCCAGCAGTTTAAAGTGGGGCGGAAGTTCTTCTAACTATGGCTACACCTTC
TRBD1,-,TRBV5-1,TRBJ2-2,CASSGLGQGVSGELFF,TGCGCCAGCAGCGGTTTGGGACAGGGGGTCTCCGGGGAGCTGTTTTTT
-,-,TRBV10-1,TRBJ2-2,CASSAGTSNTGELFF,TGCGCCAGCAGCGCCGGGACTTCCAACACCGGGGAGCTGTTTTTT
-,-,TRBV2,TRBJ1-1,CASSESSPLNTEAFF,TGTGCCAGCAGTGAGTCGTCCCCCCTTAACACTGAAGCTTTCTTT
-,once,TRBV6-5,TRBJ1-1,CASSRSGGRDTEAFF,TGTGCCAGCAGTCGCTCGGGGGGTCGGGACACTGAAGCTTTCTTT
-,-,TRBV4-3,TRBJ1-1,CASSEGVTNTEAFF,TGCGCCAGCAGCGAGGGGGTGACAAACACTGAAGCTTTCTTT
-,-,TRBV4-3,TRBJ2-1,CASSQESRRAYYNEQFF,TGCGCCAGCAGCCAAGAGTCCAGGAGGGCCTACTACAATGAGCAGTTCTTC
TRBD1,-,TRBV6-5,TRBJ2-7,CASRTRDRAHEQYF,TGTGCCAGCAGGACTCGAGACAGGGCGCACGAGCAGTACTTC
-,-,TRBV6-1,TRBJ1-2,CASGRVGNYGYTF,TGTGCCAGCGGGAGGGTCGGTAACTATGGCTACACCTTC
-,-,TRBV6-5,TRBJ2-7,CASSYSKAGTYEQYF,TGTGCCAGCAGTTACTCGAAGGCGGGAACCTACGAGCAGTACTTC
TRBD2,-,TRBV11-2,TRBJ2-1,CASRRAGVNEQFF,TGTGCCAGCCGTCGAGCGGGAGTAAATGAGCAGTTCTTC
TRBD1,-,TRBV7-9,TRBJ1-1,CSSSPGQEARTEAFF,TGTTCCAGCAGCCCCGGACAGGAGGCTCGAACTGAAGCTTTCTTT
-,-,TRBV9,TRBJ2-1,CASSVAPDRYNEQFF,TGTGCCAGCAGCGTAGCACCCGACAGATACAATGAGCAGTTCTTC
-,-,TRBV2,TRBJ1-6,CASATNGQPNSPLHF,TGTGCCAGCGCTACGAATGGACAGCCTAATTCCCCCCTCCACTTT
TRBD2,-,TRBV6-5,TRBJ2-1,CASSYLGLAEQFF,TGTGCCAGCAGTTACTTGGGACTAGCAGAGCAGTTCTTC
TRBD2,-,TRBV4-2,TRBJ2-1,CASSFSGGYNEQFF,TGTGCCAGCAGCTTTAGCGGGGGTTACAATGAGCAGTTCTTC
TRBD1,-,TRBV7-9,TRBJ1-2,CASSLILGTGSYGYTF,TGTGCCAGCAGCTTAATACTCGGGACAGGGTCGTATGGCTACACCTTC
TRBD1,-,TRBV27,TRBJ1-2,CASSWDRSFNYGYTF,TGTGCCAGCAGTTGGGACAGGTCCTTTAACTATGGCTACACCTTC
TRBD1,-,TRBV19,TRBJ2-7,CASSDRRDRGHEQYF,TGTGCCAGTAGTGATCGGAGGGACAGGGGCCACGAGCAGTACTTC
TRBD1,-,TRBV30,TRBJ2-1,CAWSGTGGGSEQFF,TGTGCCTGGAGTGGGACAGGGGGCGGGAGTGAGCAGTTCTTC
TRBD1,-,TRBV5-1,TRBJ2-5,CASSWTGDQETQYF,TGCGCCAGCAGCTGGACAGGGGACCAAGAGACCCAGTACTTC
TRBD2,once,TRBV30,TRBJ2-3,CAWKKREGRWADTQYF,TGTGCCTGGAAAAAGAGGGAGGGCCGTTGGGCAGATACGCAGTATTTT
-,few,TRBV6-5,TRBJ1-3,CASRDISGNTIYF,TGTGCCAGCAGGGACATAAGTGGAAACACCATATATTTT